This T cell receptor beta chain was identified during a study of T-cell memory formation after mild COVID-19. Study information: TCR clusters showed largely donor specificity.

About this clonotype: As yet, its antigen is unknown.

V was clipped by 0 bases and J by 10 bases; unmatched bases: 11. The CDR3 loop spans 15 amino acids. Germline CDR1 reads SGHRS; CDR2 reads YFSETQ. Findings and caveats of the study: Researchers report contracting CD4+ clones mostly in CM and EM, with CD8+ clones in EMRA. Clones shrinking between day 15 and 85 showed a balanced CD4/CD8 split, and those that grew later tilted toward CD4+. Detection of some responders pre-infection suggested pre-existing cross-reactive memory T cells participated.

TCRdb re-analysed the 5' RACE reads in MiXCR, keeping a single row per CDR3 protein. This table holds 150,000 to 200,000 distinct CDR3 sequences, more than 12% found once. This clonotype originated in an adult woman who had mild COVID-19 (a few samples of this study predate the infection). Cell type and time point are not known. The V gene is TRBV5-1, the J gene TRBJ2-7; 9 nucleotides agree with TRBD1. The sample was PBMCs or a T cell subset sorted from them (not recorded which). In DNA, the CDR3 is TGCGCCAGCAGCTTGGACCCCGGGACAGGGTTGGATCAGTACTTC. Translating it yields CASSLDPGTGLDQYF.